This entry describes one TCR beta chain. The antigen is unknown. Clones were read by immunoSEQ multiplex PCR, and TCRdb kept only the in-frame ones, dropping some. The sample records 100,000 to 150,000 clones, approximately 95% being singletons. Trimming pared 4 bases from V and 8 bases from J, leaving 11 bases between. This CDR3 region has 12 residues. The germline gives CDR1 SGHAT, CDR2 FQNNGV. These data belong to a study of cytomegalovirus exposure and HLA in healthy donors. Overall study findings and caveats: Listed as cytomegalovirus-associated were approximately 160 TCR beta chains.

This TCR was recovered from a man aged 18 to 29 in good health and CMV-seronegative. V and J are TRBV11-2 and TRBJ1-2; TRBD1 might be the D (5 bases). The sample comprised PBMCs. CDR3 bases: TGTGCCAGCAGCTCCCTTCGGGGGGGCTACACCTTC. Its protein is CASSSLRGGYTF.